This T cell receptor (beta chain) was captured by sequencing in a study of cytomegalovirus exposure and HLA in healthy donors. With 60 Vbeta and 13 Jbeta primers, the PCR was carried out. Generated by immunoSEQ multiplex PCR, the TCRdb table keeps only in-frame clones and is missing some. The sample yields around 130,000 clones, around two thirds seen once. Study conclusions and caveats: The listing of 150 to 200 TCR beta chains classed them as cytomegalovirus-associated.

V was shortened by 7 bases and J by 5 bases, with 8 bases between the two germline ends. The CDR3 covers 11 residues. Germline V gives CDR1 MDHEN, CDR2 SYDVKM. As for the donors, each was a healthy bone marrow donor. A word on this clone: Its antigen is unidentified.

Specimen: PBMCs. The clonotype originates from a male donor in good health and CMV-seronegative. The V call is TRBV28, the J call TRBJ1-1; D is uncertain. This chain's CDR3 is CASNRGTEAFF. CDR3 nucleotide sequence: TGTGCCAGCAATCGGGGAACTGAAGCTTTCTTT.